This T cell receptor beta chain is drawn from a study of blood T cells in healthy people across ages. Findings and caveats of the study: Age advanced and TCR beta diversity per million T cells fell, roughly linearly. Whereas aged donors had fewer naive CD4+ cells, long-lived donors had more of them and higher diversity.

For this clonotype: No antigen is known for it.

The use of a sample-barcoded 5' primer and a J-beta primer mix characterized a second PCR of roughly 7 to 11 cycles. Per sample, CDR3-containing paired-end reads numbered at least 2.5 million. TCRdb re-called the 5' RACE reads with MiXCR, one entry per CDR3 protein. The sample comprises hundreds of thousands of distinct CDR3 sequences, 52% of which are singletons, and roughly 51% rests with the top ten. Every sample gave at least 5 micrograms of total RNA when it was extracted. This TCR was sampled from a man aged 55-75 years in good health. Sequencing was performed on blood.

The CDR3 sequence: CASSLDRGGETQYF. The DNA for the CDR3 is TGTGCCAGCAGCTTAGACAGGGGCGGGGAGACCCAGTACTTC. The chain uses TRBV5-6 and TRBJ2-5; 8 nucleotides align to TRBD1. The V segment lost 2 bases and the J segment 5 bases; nucleotides outside the gene matches: 5. CDR1 and CDR2 from the germline V gene are SGHDT and YYEEEE. This CDR3 is 14 amino acids long.